What follows describes a single TCR beta chain. The sample comes from a study of T cell changes during pregnancy in multiple sclerosis. Germline V gives CDR1 SEHNR, CDR2 FQNEAQ (reference sequence). V was cut by 5 bases and J by 4 bases, with 25 bases left in between. The CDR3 sequence is 18 residues long. Sequencing used immunoSEQ multiplex PCR; TCRdb keeps in-frame clones, though not all of them. This sample has 85,000 to 100,000 clones, with approximately 94% found just once. This receptor was identified in a female donor with multiple sclerosis, enrolled in a pregnancy study. This chain joins TRBV7-9 and TRBJ2-3, with D perhaps TRBD2 (5 bases). Specimen: peripheral blood, collected after pregnancy. CDR3 DNA: TGTGCCAGCAGCCCCGATAGATTAGTGAGGGATGGACCAGATACGCAGTATTTT. Amino acids: CASSPDRLVRDGPDTQYF.